The table lists the clone carrying this T cell receptor (beta chain) with a few counts. What it binds is not known. The sample belongs to a study of beta chain features in type 1 diabetes. The CDR3 totals 12 residues. V lost 5 bases, J lost 5 bases, and 7 bases lay in between. Germline CDR1 and CDR2: LNHDA and SQIVND (reference sequence). The sequenced template was cDNA made from the entire isolated RNA. Sequencing used immunoSEQ multiplex PCR; TCRdb keeps in-frame clones, though not all of them. The sample yields about 660,000 clones, over 13% seen once. Study-level results: TCRB CDR3 length was moderately but significantly reduced in all four CD4+ subsets of Type 1 diabetes patients.

The chain is built from TRBV19 and TRBJ1-5; D is ambiguous. The material sequenced was naive CD4+ T cells from blood. This clonotype was sampled from a young man with type 1 diabetes. CDR3: CASSGVHQPQHF. CDR3 bases: TGTGCCAGTAGTGGGGTCCATCAGCCCCAGCATTTT.